This T cell receptor (beta chain) emerged from a study of regulatory T cells in long-lasting Graves disease. Arm-PCR of CDR3 regions with iRepertoire HTBI primers generated TCR beta libraries. TCRdb redid the calling of the multiplex PCR reads with MiXCR, one entry per CDR3 protein. The data contain roughly 500,000 distinct CDR3 sequences, approximately 12% of them singletons. As for time point: newly diagnosed GD, antithyroid drugs for less than 3 months. Scientists built the TCR library using RNA that was extracted from PBMCs. This sample was also put to use in a study of T cells in Graves' hyperthyroidism and ophthalmopathy. From that report: Uncontrolled infections, other autoimmune diseases, pregnancy or lactation led to exclusion of patients. A set of HTBI primers served as the primers for a first-round RT-PCR of the TCR CDR3. Clonotypes that were expanded in thyroid above 0.001 mostly appeared in blood too. For ophthalmopathy, model prediction preceded onset by a median around 7 months.

The receptor was derived from a woman aged 25 to 45 with Graves disease. The sample was peripheral blood mononuclear cells (PBMCs), taken at new diagnosis, from a patient treated with antithyroid drugs.

CDR3 coding DNA: TGTGCCAGCAGTTTATTGGCGGGGATTAGAGAAACTGAAGCTTTCTTT. This codes for CASSLLAGIRETEAFF. The rearrangement joins TRBV27 to TRBJ1-1; D unresolved. The CDR3 consists of 16 residues. The ends were cut back, 1 base at V and 5 bases at J, with 17 bases in the middle. CDR1 is MNHEY and CDR2 is SMNVEV in the germline V gene (reference sequence).